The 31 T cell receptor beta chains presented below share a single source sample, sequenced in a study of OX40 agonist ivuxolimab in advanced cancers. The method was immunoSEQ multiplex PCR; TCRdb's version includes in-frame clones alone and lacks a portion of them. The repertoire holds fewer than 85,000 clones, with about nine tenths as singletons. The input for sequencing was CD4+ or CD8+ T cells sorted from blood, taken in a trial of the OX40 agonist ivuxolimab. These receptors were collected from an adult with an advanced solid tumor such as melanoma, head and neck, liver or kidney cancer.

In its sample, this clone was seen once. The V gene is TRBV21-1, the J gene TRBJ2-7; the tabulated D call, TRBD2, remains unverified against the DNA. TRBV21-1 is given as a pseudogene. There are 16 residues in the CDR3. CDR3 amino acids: CASSKEPAGGVDEQYF. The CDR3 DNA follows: TGTGCCAGCAGCAAAGAACCAGCGGGAGGTGTTGACGAGCAGTACTTC.

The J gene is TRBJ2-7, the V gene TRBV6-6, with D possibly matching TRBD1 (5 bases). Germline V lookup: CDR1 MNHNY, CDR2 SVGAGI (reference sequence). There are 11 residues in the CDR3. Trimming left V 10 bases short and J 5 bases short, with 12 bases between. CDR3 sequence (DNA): TGTGCCACGACACAGGTCCACGAGCAGTACTTC. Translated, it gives CATTQVHEQYF.

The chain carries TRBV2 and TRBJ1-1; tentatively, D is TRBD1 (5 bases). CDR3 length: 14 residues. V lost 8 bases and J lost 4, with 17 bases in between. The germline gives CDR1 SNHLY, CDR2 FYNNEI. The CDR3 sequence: CASSLQGSTTEAFF. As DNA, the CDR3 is TGTGCCAGCTCCTTGCAGGGATCGACCACTGAAGCTTTCTTT.

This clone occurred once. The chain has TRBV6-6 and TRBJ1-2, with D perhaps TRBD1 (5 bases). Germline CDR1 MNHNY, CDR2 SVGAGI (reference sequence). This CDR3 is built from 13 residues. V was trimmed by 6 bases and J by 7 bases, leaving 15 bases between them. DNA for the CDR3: TGTGCCAGCAGCCGGGGGGGGGTAACTGGCTACACCTTC. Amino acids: CASSRGGVTGYTF.

The CDR3 DNA reads as TGTGCCAGCAGCGTAGGTATAAGGCCCCAAGAGACCCAGTACTTC. It translates to CASSVGIRPQETQYF. The chain is built from TRBV9 and TRBJ2-5, with unresolved D. The CDR3 length is 15 residues. The V gene's germline CDR1 is SGDLS and CDR2 YYNGEE. Trimming removed 0 bases from V and 1 base from J, with 10 bases in between. Using reference TRBV9 and TRBJ2-5 for the parts outside the CDR3, the full variable domain is DSGVTQTPKHLITATGQRVTLRCSPRSGDLSVYWYQQSLDQGLQFLIQYYNGEERAKGNILERFSAQQFPDLHSELNLSSLELGDSALYFCASSVGIRPQETQYFGPGTRLLVL.

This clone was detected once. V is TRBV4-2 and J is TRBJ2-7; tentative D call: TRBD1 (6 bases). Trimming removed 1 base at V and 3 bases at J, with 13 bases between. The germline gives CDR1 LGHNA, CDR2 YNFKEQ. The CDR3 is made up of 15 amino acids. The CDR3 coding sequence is TGTGCCAGCAGCCAAGGACACCAGGGGCTCTACGAGCAGTACTTC. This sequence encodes CASSQGHQGLYEQYF.

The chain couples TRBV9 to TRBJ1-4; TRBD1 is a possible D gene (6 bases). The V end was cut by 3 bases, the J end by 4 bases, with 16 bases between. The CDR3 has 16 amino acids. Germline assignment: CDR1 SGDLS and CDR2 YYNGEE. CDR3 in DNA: TGTGCCAGCAGCGCGAGACCCGACAGGAGTAATGAAAAACTGTTTTTT. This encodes CASSARPDRSNEKLFF.

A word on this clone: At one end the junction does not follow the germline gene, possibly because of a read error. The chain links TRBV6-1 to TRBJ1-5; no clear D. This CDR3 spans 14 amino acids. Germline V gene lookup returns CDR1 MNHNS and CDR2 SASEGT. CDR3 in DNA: TGTGCCAGCGGTGACATGAGGGGCAATCAGCCCCAGCATTTT. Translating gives CASGDMRGNQPQHF.

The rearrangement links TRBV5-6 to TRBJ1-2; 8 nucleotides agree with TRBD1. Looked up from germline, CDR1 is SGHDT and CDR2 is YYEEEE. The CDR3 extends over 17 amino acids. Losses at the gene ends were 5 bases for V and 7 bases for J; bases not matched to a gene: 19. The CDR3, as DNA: TGTGCCAGCAGTCCGTTTCCGACAGGGGCTCAGTTGGGTGGCTACACCTTC. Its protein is CASSPFPTGAQLGGYTF.

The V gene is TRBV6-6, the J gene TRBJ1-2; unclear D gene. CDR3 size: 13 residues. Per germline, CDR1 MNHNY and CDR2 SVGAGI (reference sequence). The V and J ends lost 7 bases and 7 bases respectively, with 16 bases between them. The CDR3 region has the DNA TGTGCCAGCACTAGAGGAGAGTCGGTTGGCTACACCTTC. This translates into CASTRGESVGYTF.

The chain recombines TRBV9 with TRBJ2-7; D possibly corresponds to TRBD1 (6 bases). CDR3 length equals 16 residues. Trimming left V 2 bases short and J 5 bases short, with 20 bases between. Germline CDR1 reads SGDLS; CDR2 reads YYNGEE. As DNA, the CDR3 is TGTGCCAGCAGCGTCGAGCAGGGGAGCCCGGTCCACGAGCAGTACTTC. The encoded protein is CASSVEQGSPVHEQYF.

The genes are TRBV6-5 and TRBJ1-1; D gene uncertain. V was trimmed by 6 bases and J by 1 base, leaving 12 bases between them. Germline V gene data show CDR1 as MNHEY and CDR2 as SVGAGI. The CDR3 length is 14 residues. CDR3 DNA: TGTGCCAGCAGCCGTGCCAGATGGAACACTGAAGCTTTCTTT. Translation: CASSRARWNTEAFF.

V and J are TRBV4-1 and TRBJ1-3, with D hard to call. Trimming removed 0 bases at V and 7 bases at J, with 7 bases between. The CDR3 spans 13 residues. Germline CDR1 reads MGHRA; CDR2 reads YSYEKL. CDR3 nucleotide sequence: TGCGCCAGCAGCCAAGATCAAGGGAACACCATATATTTT. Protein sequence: CASSQDQGNTIYF.

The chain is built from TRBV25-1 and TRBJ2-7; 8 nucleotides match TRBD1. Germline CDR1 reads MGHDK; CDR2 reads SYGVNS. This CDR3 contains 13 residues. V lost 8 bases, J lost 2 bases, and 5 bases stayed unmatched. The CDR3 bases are TGTGCCAGCGGGGGACAGGTTGCCTACGAGCAGTACTTC. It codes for CASGGQVAYEQYF.

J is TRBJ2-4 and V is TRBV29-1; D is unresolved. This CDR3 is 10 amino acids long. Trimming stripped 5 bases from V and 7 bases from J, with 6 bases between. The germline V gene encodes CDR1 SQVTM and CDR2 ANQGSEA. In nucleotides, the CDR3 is TGCAGCGTTAGGAGCAACATTCAGTACTTC. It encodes CSVRSNIQYF. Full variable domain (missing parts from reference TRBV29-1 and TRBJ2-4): SAVISQKPSRDICQRGTSLTIQCQVDSQVTMMFWYRQQPGQSLTLIATANQGSEATYESGFVIDKFPISRPNLTFSTLTVSNMSPEDSSIYLCSVRSNIQYFGAGTRLSVL.

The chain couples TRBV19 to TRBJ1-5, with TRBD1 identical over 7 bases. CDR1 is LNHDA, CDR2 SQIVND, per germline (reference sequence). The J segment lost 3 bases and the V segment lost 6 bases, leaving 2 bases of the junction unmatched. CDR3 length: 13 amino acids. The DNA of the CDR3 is TGTGCCAGTAGCAGGGGGTTCAATCAGCCCCAGCATTTT. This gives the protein CASSRGFNQPQHF.

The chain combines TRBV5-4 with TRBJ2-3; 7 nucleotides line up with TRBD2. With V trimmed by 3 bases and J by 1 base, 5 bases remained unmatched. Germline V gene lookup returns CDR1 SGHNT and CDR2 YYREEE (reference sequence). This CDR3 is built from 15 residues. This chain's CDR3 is CASSWLAVGTDTQYF. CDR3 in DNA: TGTGCCAGCAGCTGGCTAGCGGTAGGCACAGATACGCAGTATTTT.

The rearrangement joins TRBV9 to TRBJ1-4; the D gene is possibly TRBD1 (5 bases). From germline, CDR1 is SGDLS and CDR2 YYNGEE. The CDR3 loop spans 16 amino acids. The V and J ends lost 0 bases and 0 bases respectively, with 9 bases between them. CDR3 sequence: CASSVGGGTTNEKLFF. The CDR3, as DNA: TGTGCCAGCAGCGTAGGCGGGGGGACAACTAATGAAAAACTGTTTTTT.

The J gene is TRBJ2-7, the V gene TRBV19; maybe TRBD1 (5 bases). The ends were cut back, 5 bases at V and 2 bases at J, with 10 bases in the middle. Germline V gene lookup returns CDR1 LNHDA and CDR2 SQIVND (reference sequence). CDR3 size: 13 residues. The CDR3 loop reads CASSRQPAYEQYF. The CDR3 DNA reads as TGTGCCAGTAGTCGACAGCCGGCCTACGAGCAGTACTTC.

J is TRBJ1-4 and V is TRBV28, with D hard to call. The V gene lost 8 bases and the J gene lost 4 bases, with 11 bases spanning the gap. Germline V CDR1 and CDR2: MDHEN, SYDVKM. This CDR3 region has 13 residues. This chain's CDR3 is CASELTLNEKLFF. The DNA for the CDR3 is TGTGCCAGCGAACTGACCCTTAATGAAAAACTGTTTTTT. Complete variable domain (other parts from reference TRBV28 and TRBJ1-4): DVKVTQSSRYLVKRTGEKVFLECVQDMDHENMFWYRQDPGLGLRLIYFSYDVKMKEKGDIPEGYSVSREKKERFSLILESASTNQTSMYLCASELTLNEKLFFGSGTQLSVL.

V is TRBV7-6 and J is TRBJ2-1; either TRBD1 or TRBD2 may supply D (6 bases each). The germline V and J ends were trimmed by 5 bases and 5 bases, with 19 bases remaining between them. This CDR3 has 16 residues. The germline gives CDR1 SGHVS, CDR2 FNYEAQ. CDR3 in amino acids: CASSGSMGGANNEQFF. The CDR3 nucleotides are TGTGCCAGCAGCGGTAGCATGGGGGGCGCGAACAATGAGCAGTTCTTC. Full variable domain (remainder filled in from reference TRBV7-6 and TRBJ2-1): GAGVSQSPRYKVTKRGQDVALRCDPISGHVSLYWYRQALGQGPEFLTYFNYEAQQDKSGLPNDRFSAERPEGSISTLTIQRTEQRDSAMYRCASSGSMGGANNEQFFGPGTRLTVL.

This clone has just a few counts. The CDR3 protein is CASSEITPYEQYF. DNA of the CDR3: TGTGCCAGCAGTGAAATTACCCCCTACGAGCAGTACTTC. The V gene is TRBV2, the J gene TRBJ2-7, with D unclear. The germline V gene encodes CDR1 SNHLY and CDR2 FYNNEI. V dropped 2 bases and J dropped 2 bases, with 7 bases sitting between them. CDR3 size: 13 residues.

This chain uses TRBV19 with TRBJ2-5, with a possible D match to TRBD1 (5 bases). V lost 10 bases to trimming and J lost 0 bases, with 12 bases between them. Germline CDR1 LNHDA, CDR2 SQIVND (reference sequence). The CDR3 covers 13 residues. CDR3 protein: CATSDRNQETQYF. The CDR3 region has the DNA TGTGCCACCTCTGACAGAAACCAAGAGACCCAGTACTTC.

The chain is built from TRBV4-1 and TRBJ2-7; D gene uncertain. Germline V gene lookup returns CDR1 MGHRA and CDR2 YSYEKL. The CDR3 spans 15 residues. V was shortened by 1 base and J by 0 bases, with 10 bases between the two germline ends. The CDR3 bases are TGCGCCAGCAGCCAAGCGGGTCAGAACTCCTACGAGCAGTACTTC. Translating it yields CASSQAGQNSYEQYF.

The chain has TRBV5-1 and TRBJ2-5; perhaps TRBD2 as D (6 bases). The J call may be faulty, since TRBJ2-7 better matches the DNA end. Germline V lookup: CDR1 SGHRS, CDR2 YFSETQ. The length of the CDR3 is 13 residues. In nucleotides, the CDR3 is TGCGCCAGCAGCCTAGCGACCTACTACGAGCAGTACTTC. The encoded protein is CASSLATYYEQYF.

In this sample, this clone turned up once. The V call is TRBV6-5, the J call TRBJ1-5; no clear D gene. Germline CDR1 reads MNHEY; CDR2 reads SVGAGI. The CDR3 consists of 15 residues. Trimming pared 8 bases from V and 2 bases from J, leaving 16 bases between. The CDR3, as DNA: TGTGCCAGCCAAAGGACGTCATCGGGCAATCAGCCCCAGCATTTT. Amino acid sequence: CASQRTSSGNQPQHF.

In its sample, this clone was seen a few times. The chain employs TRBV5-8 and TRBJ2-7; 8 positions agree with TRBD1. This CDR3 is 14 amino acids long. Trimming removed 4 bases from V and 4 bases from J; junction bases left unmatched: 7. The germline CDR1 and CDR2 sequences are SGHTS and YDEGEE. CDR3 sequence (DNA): TGTGCCAGCAGCGCCCGGACAGGGAGGTACGAGCAGTACTTC. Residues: CASSARTGRYEQYF.

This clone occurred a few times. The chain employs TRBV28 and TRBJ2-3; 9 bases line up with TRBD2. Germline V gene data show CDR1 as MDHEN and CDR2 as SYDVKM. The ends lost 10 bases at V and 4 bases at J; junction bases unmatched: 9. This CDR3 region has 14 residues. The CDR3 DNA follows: TGTGCCATCTTGAGCGGGGGGAAGCCAGATACGCAGTATTTT. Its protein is CAILSGGKPDTQYF.

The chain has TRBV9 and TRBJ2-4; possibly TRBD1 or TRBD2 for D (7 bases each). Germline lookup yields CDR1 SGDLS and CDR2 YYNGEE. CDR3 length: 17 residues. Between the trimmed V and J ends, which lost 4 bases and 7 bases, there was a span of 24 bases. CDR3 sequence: CASSLGGGGSLGNIQYF. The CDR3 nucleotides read TGTGCCAGCAGCTTGGGAGGGGGCGGATCATTGGGGAACATTCAGTACTTC.

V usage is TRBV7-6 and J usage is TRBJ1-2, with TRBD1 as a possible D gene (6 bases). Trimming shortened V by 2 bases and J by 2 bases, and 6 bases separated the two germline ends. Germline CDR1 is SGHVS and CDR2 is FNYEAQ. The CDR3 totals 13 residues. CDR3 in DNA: TGTGCCAGCAGCTTACAGGGGAACTATGGCTACACCTTC. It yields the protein CASSLQGNYGYTF.

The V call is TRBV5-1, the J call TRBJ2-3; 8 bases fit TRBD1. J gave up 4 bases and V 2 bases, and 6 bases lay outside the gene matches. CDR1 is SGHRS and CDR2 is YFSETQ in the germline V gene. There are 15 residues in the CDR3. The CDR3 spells CASSFGQGGSDTQYF. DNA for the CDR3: TGCGCCAGCAGCTTCGGACAGGGCGGGTCAGATACGCAGTATTTT.